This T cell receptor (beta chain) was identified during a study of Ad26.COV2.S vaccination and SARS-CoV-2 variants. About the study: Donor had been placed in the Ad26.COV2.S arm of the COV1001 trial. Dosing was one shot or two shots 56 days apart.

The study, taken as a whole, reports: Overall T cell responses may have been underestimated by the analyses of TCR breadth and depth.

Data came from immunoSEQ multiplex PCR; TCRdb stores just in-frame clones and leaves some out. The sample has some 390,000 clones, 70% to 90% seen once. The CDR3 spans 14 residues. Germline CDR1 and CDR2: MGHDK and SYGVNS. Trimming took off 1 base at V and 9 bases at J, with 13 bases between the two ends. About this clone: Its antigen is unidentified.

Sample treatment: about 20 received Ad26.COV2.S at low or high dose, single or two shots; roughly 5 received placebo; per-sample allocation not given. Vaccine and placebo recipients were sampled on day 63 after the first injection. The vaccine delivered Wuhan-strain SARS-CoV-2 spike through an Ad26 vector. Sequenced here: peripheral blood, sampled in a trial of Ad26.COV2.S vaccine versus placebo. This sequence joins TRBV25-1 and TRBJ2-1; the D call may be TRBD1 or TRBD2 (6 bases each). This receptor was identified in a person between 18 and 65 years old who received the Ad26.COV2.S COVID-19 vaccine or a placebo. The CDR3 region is CASSEWAGGTEQFF. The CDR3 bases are TGTGCCAGCAGTGAATGGGCCGGGGGCACTGAGCAGTTCTTC.